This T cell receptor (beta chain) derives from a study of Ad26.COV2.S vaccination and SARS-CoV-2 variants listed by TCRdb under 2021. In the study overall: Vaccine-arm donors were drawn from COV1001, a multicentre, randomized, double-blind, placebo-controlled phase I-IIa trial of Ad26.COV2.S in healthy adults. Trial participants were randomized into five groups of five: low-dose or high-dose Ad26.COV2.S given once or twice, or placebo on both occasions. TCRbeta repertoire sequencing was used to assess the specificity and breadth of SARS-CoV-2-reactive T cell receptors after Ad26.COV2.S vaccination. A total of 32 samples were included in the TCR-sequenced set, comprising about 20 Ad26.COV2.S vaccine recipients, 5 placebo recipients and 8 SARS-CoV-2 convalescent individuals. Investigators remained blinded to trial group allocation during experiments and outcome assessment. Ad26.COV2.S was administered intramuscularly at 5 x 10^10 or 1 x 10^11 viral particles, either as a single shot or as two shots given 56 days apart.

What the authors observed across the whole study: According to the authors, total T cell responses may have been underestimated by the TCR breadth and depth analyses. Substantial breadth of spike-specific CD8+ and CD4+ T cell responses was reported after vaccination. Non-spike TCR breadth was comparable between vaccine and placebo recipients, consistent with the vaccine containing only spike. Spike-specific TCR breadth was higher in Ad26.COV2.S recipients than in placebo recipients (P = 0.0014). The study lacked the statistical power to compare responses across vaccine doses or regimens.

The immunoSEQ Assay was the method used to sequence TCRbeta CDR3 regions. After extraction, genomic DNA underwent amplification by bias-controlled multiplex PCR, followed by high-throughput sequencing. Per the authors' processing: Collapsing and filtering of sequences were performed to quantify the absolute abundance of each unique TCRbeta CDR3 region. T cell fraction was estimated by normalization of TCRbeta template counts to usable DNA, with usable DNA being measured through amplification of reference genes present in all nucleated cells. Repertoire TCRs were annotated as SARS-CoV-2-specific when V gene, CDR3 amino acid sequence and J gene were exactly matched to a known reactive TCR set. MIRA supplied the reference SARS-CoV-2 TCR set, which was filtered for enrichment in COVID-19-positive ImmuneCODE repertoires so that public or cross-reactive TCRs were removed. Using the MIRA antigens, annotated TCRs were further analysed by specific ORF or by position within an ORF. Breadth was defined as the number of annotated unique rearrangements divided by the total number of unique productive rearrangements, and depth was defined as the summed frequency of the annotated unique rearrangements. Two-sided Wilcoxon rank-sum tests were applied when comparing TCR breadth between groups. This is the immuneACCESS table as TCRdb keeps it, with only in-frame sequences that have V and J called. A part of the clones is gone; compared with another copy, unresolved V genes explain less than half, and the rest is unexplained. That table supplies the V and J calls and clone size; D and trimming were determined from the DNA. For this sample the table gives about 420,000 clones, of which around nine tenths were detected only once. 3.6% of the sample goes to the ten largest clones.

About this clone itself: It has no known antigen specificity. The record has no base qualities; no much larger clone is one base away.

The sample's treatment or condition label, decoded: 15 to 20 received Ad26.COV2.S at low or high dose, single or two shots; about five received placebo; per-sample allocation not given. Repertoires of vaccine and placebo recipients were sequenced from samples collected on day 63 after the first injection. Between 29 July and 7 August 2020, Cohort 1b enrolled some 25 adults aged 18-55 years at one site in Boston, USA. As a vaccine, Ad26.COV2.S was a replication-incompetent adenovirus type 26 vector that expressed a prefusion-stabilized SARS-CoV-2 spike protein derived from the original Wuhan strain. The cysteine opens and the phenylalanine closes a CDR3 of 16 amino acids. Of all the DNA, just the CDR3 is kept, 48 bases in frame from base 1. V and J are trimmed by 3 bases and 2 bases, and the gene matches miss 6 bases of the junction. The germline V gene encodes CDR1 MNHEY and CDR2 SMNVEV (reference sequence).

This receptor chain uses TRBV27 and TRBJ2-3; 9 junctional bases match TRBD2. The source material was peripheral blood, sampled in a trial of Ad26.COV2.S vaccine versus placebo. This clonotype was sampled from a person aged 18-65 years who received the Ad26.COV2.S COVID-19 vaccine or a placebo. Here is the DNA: TGTGCCAGCAGTTTTTCTAGCGGGGTGCCCACAGATACGCAGTATTTT. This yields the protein CASSFSSGVPTDTQYF.